The entry below describes one T cell receptor (beta chain). These data belong to a study of blood T cell repertoires in COVID-19. The wider study: Spain, Italy and the United States supplied samples that represented acute and convalescent COVID-19.

The CDR3 is 13 amino acids. The germline CDR1 and CDR2 sequences are SNHLY and FYNNEI. With 6 bases clipped from V and 4 bases from J, the junction kept 4 bases outside the gene matches. Enrolled through a virtual design, the participants were between 18 and 89 years of age and came from about two dozen US areas. In the original processing: It was from reference gene primer amplification that nucleated cell counts were estimated. Generated by immunoSEQ multiplex PCR, the TCRdb table keeps only in-frame clones and is missing some. That table supplies the V and J calls and clone size; D and trimming were determined from the DNA. The profile shows a few hundred thousand clones, 80% to 90% of them singletons.

This clonotype was sampled from a woman aged 18-29 years who had recovered from COVID-19. This rearrangement joins TRBV2 to TRBJ2-5, with TRBD2 matching over 8 bases. The sequencing input was PBMCs or T cells enriched from blood (not recorded which). The CDR3 spells CASSAGLVETQYF. The CDR3 bases are TGTGCCAGCAGCGCGGGACTAGTAGAGACCCAGTACTTC.